The 14 T cell receptor beta chains reported below all come from one sample, sequenced in a study of graft-versus-host responses after intestinal transplantation. The table came from immunoSEQ multiplex PCR; TCRdb's copy has only in-frame clones and leaves some out. The sample holds some 15,000 clones; over 75% are singletons and the top ten take 6%. Sequenced material: PBMCs, taken 110 days after intestinal transplant. The receptors were sampled from a human patient who received an intestinal transplant, so some T cells may come from the graft donor.

The chain links TRBV5-1 to TRBJ1-6; 9 bases fit TRBD1. Germline-derived CDR1 and CDR2 are SGHRS and YFSETQ. This CDR3 has 15 amino acids. V was pared by 4 bases and J by 10 bases, with 9 bases of the junction left unmatched. CDR3 nucleotide sequence: TGCGCCAGCAGCCCCCCGGACAGGGGTTGCTCACCCCTCCACTTT. It translates to CASSPPDRGCSPLHF.

The genes are TRBV19 and TRBJ1-5; D may be TRBD1 (6 bases). This CDR3 region has 16 residues. Germline CDR1 LNHDA, CDR2 SQIVND (reference sequence). The V end lost 2 bases, the J end lost 0 bases, and 11 bases lay between the germline ends. CDR3 loop: CASSIRRGTSNQPQHF. In DNA, the CDR3 is TGTGCCAGTAGTATACGGAGGGGGACTAGCAATCAGCCCCAGCATTTT.

The rearrangement links TRBV7-9 to TRBJ2-3; 8 bases fit TRBD1. This CDR3 comprises 16 residues. Per the germline V gene, CDR1 is SEHNR and CDR2 is FQNEAQ (reference sequence). The V segment lost 4 bases and the J segment 3 bases; nucleotides outside the gene matches: 9. The CDR3 protein is CASSSAGTGRTDTQYF. The DNA of the CDR3 is TGTGCCAGCAGCTCAGCCGGGACAGGAAGAACAGATACGCAGTATTTT.

The V and J genes are TRBV19 and TRBJ2-5, with a tentative D call TRBD2 (6 bases). The V gene's germline CDR1 is LNHDA and CDR2 SQIVND (reference sequence). The V and J ends lost 3 bases and 5 bases respectively, with 16 bases between them. This CDR3 has 15 residues. CDR3 loop: CASSMGREKVETQYF. CDR3 DNA sequence: TGTGCCAGTAGTATGGGCCGGGAGAAGGTGGAGACCCAGTACTTC.

The chain joins TRBV27 to TRBJ1-2; no definite D call. Germline values: CDR1 MNHEY, CDR2 SMNVEV (reference sequence). V lost 2 bases, J lost 0 bases, and 10 bases lay in between. The length of the CDR3 is 15 residues. CDR3 loop: CASSLLSGANYGYTF. The CDR3, as DNA: TGTGCCAGCAGTTTACTCAGCGGGGCTAACTATGGCTACACCTTC.

The chain has TRBV6-5 and TRBJ1-1, with D hard to call. CDR3 length: 14 residues. Germline V gene data show CDR1 as MNHEY and CDR2 as SVGAGI. Trimming shortened V by 2 bases and J by 1 base, and 8 bases separated the two germline ends. Here the CDR3 DNA reads TGTGCCAGCAGTTACGGCTCTACGAACACTGAAGCTTTCTTT. As protein: CASSYGSTNTEAFF.

The CDR3 loop is CASSQDRGHKGDEQYF. The CDR3 DNA follows: TGTGCCAGCAGCCAAGACAGGGGGCATAAAGGGGACGAGCAGTACTTC. The V call is TRBV14, the J call TRBJ2-7; 8 nucleotides line up with TRBD1. The germline CDR1 and CDR2 sequences are SGHDN and FVKESK. The CDR3 has 16 residues. Trimming at V came to 0 bases and at J to 5 bases, leaving 9 bases not matched to a gene.

The chain carries TRBV27 and TRBJ2-7; maybe TRBD1 (5 bases). From germline, CDR1 is MNHEY and CDR2 SMNVEV (reference sequence). There are 14 residues in the CDR3. The V end lost 4 bases, the J end lost 3 bases, and 13 bases lay between the germline ends. The CDR3 nucleotides are TGTGCCAGCAGTTCAGGGATTACCAGCTACGAGCAGTACTTC. It yields the protein CASSSGITSYEQYF.

The chain is built from TRBV28 and TRBJ2-3; 16 bases agree with TRBD2. The germline V gene has CDR1 MDHEN and CDR2 SYDVKM. The length of the CDR3 is 18 residues. Unmatched junction bases numbered 4, after V lost 3 bases and J lost 1 base. CDR3 protein: CASSFGTSGRGRTDTQYF. The DNA for the CDR3 is TGTGCCAGCAGTTTTGGGACTAGCGGGAGGGGTCGCACAGATACGCAGTATTTT.

The chain couples TRBV6-5 to TRBJ2-5; D may be TRBD1 or TRBD2 (6 bases each). The CDR3 contains 14 residues. Trimming cost V 5 bases and J 4 bases, with 14 bases left between them. The germline CDR1 and CDR2 sequences are MNHEY and SVGAGI. The CDR3 sequence is CASSPYGGRETQYF. The CDR3 bases are TGTGCCAGCAGTCCCTACGGGGGCCGAGAGACCCAGTACTTC.

The chain links TRBV4-2 to TRBJ2-7; D is perhaps TRBD1 (6 bases). The V gene's germline CDR1 is LGHNA and CDR2 YNFKEQ. This CDR3 comprises 14 residues. V was shortened by 3 bases and J by 7 bases, with 16 bases between the two germline ends. The CDR3: CASSHPRAGAEQYF. Here the CDR3 DNA reads TGTGCCAGCAGCCACCCCCGCGCAGGGGCTGAGCAGTACTTC.

About this clone itself: Within the sample, other DNA sequences also encode this same CDR3. The gene calls are TRBV7-2 and TRBJ2-7; D gene ambiguous. Trimming removed 0 bases at V and 7 bases at J, with 10 bases between. The CDR3 extends over 13 amino acids. Germline assignment: CDR1 SGHTA and CDR2 FQGNSA. CDR3 sequence: CASSLAPRYEQYF. DNA for the CDR3: TGTGCCAGCAGCTTAGCTCCAAGATATGAGCAGTACTTC. Supplemented by reference TRBV7-2 and TRBJ2-7, the full variable domain reads GAGVSQSPSNKVTEKGKDVELRCDPISGHTALYWYRQSLGQGLEFLIYFQGNSAPDKSGLPSDRFSAERTGGSVSTLTIQRTQQEDSAVYLCASSLAPRYEQYFGPGTRLTVT.

The genes are TRBV15 and TRBJ2-4, with 10 positions matching TRBD2. The length of the CDR3 is 13 residues. V trimming: 5 bases; J trimming: 8 bases; junction bases outside the gene matches: 3. CDR1 is LNHNV, CDR2 YYDKDF, per germline (reference sequence). The CDR3 spells CATSPGTSDIQYF. In nucleotides, the CDR3 is TGTGCCACCAGCCCCGGGACTAGCGACATTCAGTACTTC.

This clone was seen only once. The chain links TRBV28 to TRBJ2-7; possible D gene TRBD1, 5 bases. V lost 7 bases and J 0 bases, leaving 19 bases between the germline ends. Looked up from germline, CDR1 is MDHEN and CDR2 is SYDVKM. CDR3 size: 16 residues. This chain's CDR3 is CASNDDWGRSSYEQYF. The CDR3 DNA follows: TGTGCCAGCAACGATGATTGGGGCAGAAGCTCCTACGAGCAGTACTTC.